Each of the 21 T cell receptor beta chains below was sequenced from the same sample in a study of T cell clonotyping in hematopoietic cell transplantation. This sample's time point: recipient sample about 28 days before transplant, after cytoreduction. Produced via immunoSEQ multiplex PCR; TCRdb's table is partial and in-frame only. The sample contains some 18,000 clones, roughly 82% of which appear only once. Sequencing used peripheral blood mononuclear cells, obtained before stem cell transplant. The receptors come from a man over 45 with acute myeloid leukemia. Some clones in this sample may be carry-over from other donors' samples.

The chain uses TRBV11-2 and TRBJ1-6; unclear D gene. The CDR3 consists of 16 residues. Germline V lookup: CDR1 SGHAT, CDR2 FQNNGV. Deletions cut 0 bases from V and 3 bases from J, with 9 bases between. This chain's CDR3 is CASSLDAQIYNSPLHF. The CDR3 DNA is TGTGCCAGCAGCTTAGATGCCCAGATCTATAATTCACCCCTCCACTTT. The full variable domain, with the rest looked up from reference TRBV11-2 and TRBJ1-6, is EAGVAQSPRYKIIEKRQSVAFWCNPISGHATLYWYQQILGQGPKLLIQFQNNGVVDDSQLPKDRFSAERLKGVDSTLKIQPAKLEDSAVYLCASSLDAQIYNSPLHFGNGTRLTVT.

The J gene is TRBJ2-3, the V gene TRBV25-1; no definite D call. The ends were cut back, 6 bases at V and 4 bases at J, with 14 bases in the middle. This CDR3 has 14 amino acids. Germline V gene lookup returns CDR1 MGHDK and CDR2 SYGVNS. CDR3 sequence: CASSQGIGPDTQYF. DNA for the CDR3: TGTGCCAGCAGCCAAGGGATAGGCCCAGATACGCAGTATTTT.

The rearrangement joins TRBV19 to TRBJ2-2; perhaps TRBD1 as D (5 bases). CDR1 is LNHDA and CDR2 is SQIVND in the germline V gene (reference sequence). V shed 3 bases and J shed 1 base, with 9 bases lying between them. The CDR3 contains 15 residues. The CDR3, as DNA: TGTGCCAGTAGTATGGGGCGGATGAACACCGGGGAGCTGTTTTTT. As protein: CASSMGRMNTGELFF.

This clone came up a few times. This chain joins TRBV19 and TRBJ2-7; the match to TRBD2 covers 12 bases. The germline gives CDR1 LNHDA, CDR2 SQIVND (reference sequence). Germline trimming cut 5 bases from V and 5 bases from J; bases unmatched to any gene: 4. This CDR3 is 14 amino acids long. CDR3 amino acids: CASSPLAGGNEQYF. In DNA form, the CDR3 reads TGTGCCAGTAGTCCTCTAGCGGGGGGGAACGAGCAGTACTTC.

V is TRBV11-3 and J is TRBJ1-1; maybe TRBD1 (6 bases). Per germline, CDR1 SGHNT and CDR2 YENEEA. V lost 2 bases, J lost 3 bases, and 7 bases lay in between. There are 13 residues in the CDR3. CDR3 nucleotide sequence: TGTGCCAGCAGCTTAACAGGGTACACTGAAGCTTTCTTT. Protein sequence: CASSLTGYTEAFF.

The rearrangement uses TRBV27 and TRBJ1-1; TRBD1 is a possible D gene (5 bases). The CDR3 runs to 13 residues. Trimming removed 6 bases from V and 10 bases from J, with 18 bases in between. In germline, CDR1 is MNHEY, CDR2 SMNVEV (reference sequence). The CDR3 is CASSPGTAMGAFF. The DNA of the CDR3 is TGTGCCAGCAGCCCGGGGACGGCAATGGGAGCTTTCTTT.

The chain employs TRBV30 and TRBJ1-4; D possibly corresponds to TRBD1 (6 bases). Germline assignment: CDR1 GTSNPN and CDR2 SVGIG (reference sequence). With 3 bases removed from V and 7 bases from J, the gap between germline ends came to 15 bases. CDR3 length: 14 residues. This CDR3 reads CAWSEGQGREKLFF. The DNA of the CDR3 is TGTGCCTGGAGCGAGGGGCAGGGGCGTGAAAAACTGTTTTTT.

The chain recombines TRBV14 with TRBJ1-1; D is undetermined. Per the germline V gene, CDR1 is SGHDN and CDR2 is FVKESK. This CDR3 spans 14 amino acids. V lost 2 bases, J lost 4 bases, and 11 bases lay in between. The CDR3 sequence: CASSQLRSFTEAFF. CDR3 in DNA: TGTGCCAGCAGCCAACTCAGGTCGTTCACTGAAGCTTTCTTT.

The chain joins TRBV27 to TRBJ2-7, with 7 bases fitting TRBD1. Germline assignment: CDR1 MNHEY and CDR2 SMNVEV (reference sequence). The CDR3 covers 13 residues. V gave up 5 bases and J gave up 2 bases; unmatched junction bases: 3. The CDR3 reads CASSPGTAYEQYF. The CDR3 DNA reads as TGTGCCAGCAGTCCCGGGACAGCCTACGAGCAGTACTTC.

The chain joins TRBV9 to TRBJ2-7; the D gene could be TRBD1 or TRBD2 (5 bases each). CDR1 is SGDLS, CDR2 YYNGEE, per germline. V was shortened by 2 bases and J by 1 base, with 7 bases between the two germline ends. The length of the CDR3 is 13 residues. The CDR3 DNA reads TGTGCCAGCAGCGTGGGGGTTTCCTACGAGCAGTACTTC. Its translation is CASSVGVSYEQYF.

This chain joins TRBV2 and TRBJ1-4, with D possibly matching TRBD1 (5 bases). Trimming removed 6 bases from V and 7 bases from J, with 15 bases in between. CDR1 and CDR2 (germline): SNHLY, FYNNEI. The CDR3 sequence is 14 residues long. The CDR3 coding sequence is TGTGCCAGCAGCGAGGGGCAGGCATCTGAAAAACTGTTTTTT. This sequence encodes CASSEGQASEKLFF.

V and J are TRBV6-5 and TRBJ1-3; D gene ambiguous. Germline V gives CDR1 MNHEY, CDR2 SVGAGI. The CDR3 totals 12 residues. The germline V and J ends were trimmed by 5 bases and 16 bases, with 18 bases remaining between them. CDR3 in amino acids: CASSPDAGPLYF. The CDR3 DNA sequence: TGTGCCAGCAGTCCAGACGCCGGGCCCCTCTATTTT.

The chain links TRBV19 to TRBJ1-2, with D maybe TRBD1 (6 bases). Germline CDR1 and CDR2: LNHDA and SQIVND (reference sequence). The CDR3 spans 15 residues. Trimming took off 7 bases at V and 4 bases at J, with 19 bases between the two ends. The CDR3 coding sequence is TGTGCCAGTAAAGAAGGGTACAGGGACCTCTATGGCTACACCTTC. It translates to CASKEGYRDLYGYTF.

This chain joins TRBV6-6 and TRBJ1-2; D not certain. Germline V lookup: CDR1 MNHNY, CDR2 SVGAGI (reference sequence). V shed 2 bases and J shed 4 bases, with 14 bases lying between them. This CDR3 contains 15 residues. CDR3 in DNA: TGTGCCAGCAGTTACCAACCAGAGGGAGGCTATGGCTACACCTTC. It translates to CASSYQPEGGYGYTF.

The rearrangement joins TRBV5-1 to TRBJ2-7, with a weak D call TRBD2 (6 bases). Trimming stripped 0 bases from V and 6 bases from J, with 7 bases between. The CDR3 contains 12 residues. CDR1 and CDR2 (germline): SGHRS, YFSETQ. DNA of the CDR3: TGCGCCAGCAGCTTGGCCGGGGGCGAGCAGTACTTC. It is translated as CASSLAGGEQYF.

The CDR3 here is CASSELAGGHHEQFF. CDR3 coding DNA: TGTGCCAGCAGCGAACTAGCGGGGGGCCACCATGAGCAGTTCTTC. The V gene is TRBV2, the J gene TRBJ2-1; 12 bases match TRBD2. V lost 6 bases and J lost 8; bases outside the gene matches: 8. Per the germline V gene, CDR1 is SNHLY and CDR2 is FYNNEI. The CDR3 contains 15 residues.

CDR3 protein: CASSQGAPGGTQYF. For the CDR3, the DNA is TGTGCCAGCAGCCAAGGGGCGCCGGGGGGGACCCAGTACTTC. The rearrangement joins TRBV7-6 to TRBJ2-5; TRBD2 aligns across 7 bases. Per the germline V gene, CDR1 is SGHVS and CDR2 is FNYEAQ. The length of the CDR3 is 14 residues. J lost 7 bases, V lost 5 bases, and 10 bases had no gene match. Combining the CDR3 with reference TRBV7-6 and TRBJ2-5 gives the whole variable domain GAGVSQSPRYKVTKRGQDVALRCDPISGHVSLYWYRQALGQGPEFLTYFNYEAQQDKSGLPNDRFSAERPEGSISTLTIQRTEQRDSAMYRCASSQGAPGGTQYFGPGTRLLVL.

The sample holds one count of this clone. The rearrangement uses TRBV4-2 and TRBJ2-7, with 7 bases fitting TRBD1. This CDR3 spans 15 amino acids. Per germline, CDR1 LGHNA and CDR2 YNFKEQ. The junction had 7 bases not matched to a gene; V was cut back by 1 base and J by 4 bases. This CDR3 is CASSQVTGVAYEQYF. CDR3 DNA sequence: TGTGCCAGCAGCCAAGTAACAGGGGTAGCGTACGAGCAGTACTTC.

V usage is TRBV18 and J usage is TRBJ1-3; D not certain. Germline CDR1 KGHSH, CDR2 LQKENI. With 2 bases removed from V and 4 bases from J, the gap between germline ends came to 15 bases. The CDR3 covers 16 residues. CDR3 sequence (DNA): TGTGCCAGCTCACCATCGATTTCGACACCCGGAAACACCATATATTTT. Translating it yields CASSPSISTPGNTIYF.

The rearrangement uses TRBV10-3 and TRBJ1-2; D remains unclear. The germline V gene encodes CDR1 ENHRY and CDR2 SYGVKD. The CDR3 length is 13 residues. V lost 0 bases and J 8 bases, leaving 10 bases between the germline ends. The chain's CDR3 is CAISESNSWGYTF. The DNA for the CDR3 is TGTGCCATCAGTGAGTCGAATAGTTGGGGCTACACCTTC.

The rearrangement joins TRBV5-4 to TRBJ2-2; a possible D gene is TRBD1 (6 bases). The V and J ends lost 3 bases and 0 bases respectively, with 9 bases between them. Germline CDR1 is SGHNT and CDR2 is YYREEE (reference sequence). This CDR3 has 15 residues. The CDR3 here is CASSWGQPNTGELFF. As DNA, the CDR3 is TGTGCCAGCAGCTGGGGGCAGCCGAACACCGGGGAGCTGTTTTTT.